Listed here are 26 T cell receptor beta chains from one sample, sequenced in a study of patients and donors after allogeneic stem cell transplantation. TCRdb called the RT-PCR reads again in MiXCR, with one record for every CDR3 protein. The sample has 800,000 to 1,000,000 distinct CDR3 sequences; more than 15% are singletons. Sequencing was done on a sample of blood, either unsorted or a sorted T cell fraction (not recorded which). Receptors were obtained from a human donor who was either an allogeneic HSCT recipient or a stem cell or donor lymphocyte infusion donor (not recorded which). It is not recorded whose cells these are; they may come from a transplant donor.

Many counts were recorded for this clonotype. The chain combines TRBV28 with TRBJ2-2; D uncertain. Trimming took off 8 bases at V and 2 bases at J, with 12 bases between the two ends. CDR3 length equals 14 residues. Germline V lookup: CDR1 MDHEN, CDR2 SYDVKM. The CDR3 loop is CASGPVHNTGELFF. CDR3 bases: TGTGCCAGCGGCCCGGTGCATAACACCGGGGAGCTGTTTTTT.

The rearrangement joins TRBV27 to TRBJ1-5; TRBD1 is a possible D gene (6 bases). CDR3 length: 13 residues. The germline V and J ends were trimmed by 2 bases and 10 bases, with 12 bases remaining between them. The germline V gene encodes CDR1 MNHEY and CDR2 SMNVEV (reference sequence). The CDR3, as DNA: TGTGCCAGCAGTTTAGGAAGGGGGGGACCCCAGCATTTT. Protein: CASSLGRGGPQHF.

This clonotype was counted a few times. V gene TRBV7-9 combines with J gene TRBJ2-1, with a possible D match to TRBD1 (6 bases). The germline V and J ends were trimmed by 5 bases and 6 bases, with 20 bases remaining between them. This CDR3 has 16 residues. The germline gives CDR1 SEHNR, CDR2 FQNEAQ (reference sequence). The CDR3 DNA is TGTGCCAGCAGCCCCCTCAAATACAGGGTTGGCAATGAGCAGTTCTTC. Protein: CASSPLKYRVGNEQFF.

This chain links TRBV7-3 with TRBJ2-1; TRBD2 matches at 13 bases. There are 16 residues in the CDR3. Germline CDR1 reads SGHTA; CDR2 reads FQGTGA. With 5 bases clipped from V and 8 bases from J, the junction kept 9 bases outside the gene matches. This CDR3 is CASSALGTSGEDEQFF. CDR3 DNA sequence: TGTGCCAGCAGCGCCCTAGGGACTAGCGGGGAGGATGAGCAGTTCTTC.

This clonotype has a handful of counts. The CDR3 DNA reads TGTGCCAGCAGCCAAGAAGTAGCAGATACGCAGTATTTT. Its translation is CASSQEVADTQYF. J is TRBJ2-3 and V is TRBV14; unclear D gene. Per germline, CDR1 SGHDN and CDR2 FVKESK. This CDR3 contains 13 residues. V dropped 0 bases and J dropped 4 bases, with 5 bases sitting between them.

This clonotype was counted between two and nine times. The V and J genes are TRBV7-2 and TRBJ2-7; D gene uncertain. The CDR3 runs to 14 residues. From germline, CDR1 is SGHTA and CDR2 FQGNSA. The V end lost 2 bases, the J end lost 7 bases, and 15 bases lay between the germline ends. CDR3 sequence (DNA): TGTGCCAGCAGCTTACAATTACCCCCGGAGGAGCAGTACTTC. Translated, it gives CASSLQLPPEEQYF.

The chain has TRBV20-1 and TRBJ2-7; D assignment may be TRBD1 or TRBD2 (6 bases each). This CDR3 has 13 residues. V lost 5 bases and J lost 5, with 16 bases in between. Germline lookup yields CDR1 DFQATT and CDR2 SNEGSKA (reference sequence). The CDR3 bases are TGCAGTGCTCTACGGGGGCGGGGTAACGAGCAGTACTTC. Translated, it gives CSALRGRGNEQYF.

The CDR3 region is CASSPREGNEQFF. CDR3 coding DNA: TGTGCCAGCAGCCCCCGAGAAGGTAATGAGCAGTTCTTC. This rearrangement joins TRBV3-1 to TRBJ2-1; no clear D. The V end lost 4 bases, the J end lost 7 bases, and 11 bases lay between the germline ends. In germline, CDR1 is LGHDT, CDR2 YNNKEL (reference sequence). The CDR3 is 13 amino acids.

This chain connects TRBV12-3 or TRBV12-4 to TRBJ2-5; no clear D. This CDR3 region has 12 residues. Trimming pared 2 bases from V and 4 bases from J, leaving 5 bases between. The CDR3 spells CASSLQRETQYF. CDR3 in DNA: TGTGCCAGCAGTTTACAAAGAGAGACCCAGTACTTC.

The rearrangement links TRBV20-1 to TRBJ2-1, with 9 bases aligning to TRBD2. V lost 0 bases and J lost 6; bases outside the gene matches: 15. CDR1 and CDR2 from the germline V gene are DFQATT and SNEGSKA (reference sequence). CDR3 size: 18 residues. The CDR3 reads CSARDFRERGALSNEQFF. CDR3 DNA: TGCAGTGCTAGAGATTTCCGGGAGCGGGGGGCTTTAAGCAATGAGCAGTTCTTC.

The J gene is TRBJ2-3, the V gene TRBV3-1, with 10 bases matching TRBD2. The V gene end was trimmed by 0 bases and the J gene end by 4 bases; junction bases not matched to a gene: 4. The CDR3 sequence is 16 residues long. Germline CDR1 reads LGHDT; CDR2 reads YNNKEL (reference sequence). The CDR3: CASSQDGTSASDTQYF. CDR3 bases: TGTGCCAGCAGCCAAGACGGGACTAGCGCATCAGATACGCAGTATTTT.

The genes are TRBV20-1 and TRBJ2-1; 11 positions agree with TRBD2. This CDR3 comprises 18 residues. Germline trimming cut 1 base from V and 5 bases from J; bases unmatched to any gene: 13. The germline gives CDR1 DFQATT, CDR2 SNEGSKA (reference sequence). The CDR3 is CSARGLAGNPRVDNEQFF. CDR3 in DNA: TGCAGTGCTAGAGGACTAGCGGGGAATCCAAGAGTTGACAATGAGCAGTTCTTC.

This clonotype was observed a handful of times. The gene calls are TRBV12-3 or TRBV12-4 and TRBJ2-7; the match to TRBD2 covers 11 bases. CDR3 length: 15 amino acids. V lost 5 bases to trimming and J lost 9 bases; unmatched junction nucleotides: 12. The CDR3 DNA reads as TGTGCCAGCAGTCCCGGGACTAGCGGCCTCGGCGGGCAGTACTTC. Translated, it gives CASSPGTSGLGGQYF.

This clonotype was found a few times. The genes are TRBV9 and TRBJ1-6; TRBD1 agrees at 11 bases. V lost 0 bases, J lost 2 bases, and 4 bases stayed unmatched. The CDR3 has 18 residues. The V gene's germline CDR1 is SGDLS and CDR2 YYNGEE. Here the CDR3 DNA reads TGTGCCAGCAGCGTAGAAGGGACAGGGGGGACCTATAATTCACCCCTCCACTTT. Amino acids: CASSVEGTGGTYNSPLHF.

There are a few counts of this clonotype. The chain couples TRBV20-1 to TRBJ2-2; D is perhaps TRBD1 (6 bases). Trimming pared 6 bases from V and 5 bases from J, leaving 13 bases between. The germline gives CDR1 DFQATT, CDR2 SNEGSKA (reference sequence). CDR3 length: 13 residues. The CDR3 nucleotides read TGCAGTGCCGTAACAGGGACAACCGGGGAGCTGTTTTTT. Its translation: CSAVTGTTGELFF.

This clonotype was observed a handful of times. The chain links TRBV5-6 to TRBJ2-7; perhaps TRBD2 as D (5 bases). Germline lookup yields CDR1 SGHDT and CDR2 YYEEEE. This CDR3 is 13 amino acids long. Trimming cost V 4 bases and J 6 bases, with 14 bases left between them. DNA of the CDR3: TGTGCCAGCAGCCATGGGCGGAGGAGCGAGCAGTACTTC. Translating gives CASSHGRRSEQYF.

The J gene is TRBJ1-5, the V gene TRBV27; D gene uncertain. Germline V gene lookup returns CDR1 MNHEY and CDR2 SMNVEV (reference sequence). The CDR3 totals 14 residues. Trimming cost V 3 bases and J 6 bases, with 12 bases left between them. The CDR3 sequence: CASSFSRVRQPQHF. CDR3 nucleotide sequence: TGTGCCAGCAGTTTCAGTAGGGTTCGTCAGCCCCAGCATTTT.

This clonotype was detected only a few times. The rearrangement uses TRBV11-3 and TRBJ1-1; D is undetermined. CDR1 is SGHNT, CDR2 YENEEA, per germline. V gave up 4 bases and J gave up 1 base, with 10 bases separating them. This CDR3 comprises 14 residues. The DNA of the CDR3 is TGTGCCAGCAGCTCTAGGGCCTCGAACACTGAAGCTTTCTTT. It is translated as CASSSRASNTEAFF.

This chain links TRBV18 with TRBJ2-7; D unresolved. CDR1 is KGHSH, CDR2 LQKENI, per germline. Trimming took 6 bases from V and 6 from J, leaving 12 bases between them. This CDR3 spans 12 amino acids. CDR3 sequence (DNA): TGTGCCAGCTCCCCTTCCGGGTCCGAGCAGTACTTC. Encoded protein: CASSPSGSEQYF.

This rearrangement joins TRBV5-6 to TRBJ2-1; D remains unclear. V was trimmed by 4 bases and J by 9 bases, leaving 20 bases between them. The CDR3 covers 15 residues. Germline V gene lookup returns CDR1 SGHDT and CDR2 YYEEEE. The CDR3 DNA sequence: TGTGCCAGCAGCATAAACCGGGCCCCACGCGGTGAGCAGTTCTTC. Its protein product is CASSINRAPRGEQFF.

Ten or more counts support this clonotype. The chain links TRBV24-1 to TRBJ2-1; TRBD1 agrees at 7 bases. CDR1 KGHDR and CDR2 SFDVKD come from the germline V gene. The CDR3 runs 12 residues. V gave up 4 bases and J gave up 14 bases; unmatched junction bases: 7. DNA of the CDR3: TGTGCCACCAGTGACCAGACAGGGAAGGAGTTCTTC. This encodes CATSDQTGKEFF.

The CDR3 nucleotides read TGTGCTTCGAATGGGGGGGCAAACTATAATTCACCCCTCCACTTT. Encoded protein: CASNGGANYNSPLHF. The chain combines TRBV2 with TRBJ1-6, with D possibly being TRBD1 (6 bases). Germline V CDR1 and CDR2: SNHLY, FYNNEI. The CDR3 contains 15 residues.

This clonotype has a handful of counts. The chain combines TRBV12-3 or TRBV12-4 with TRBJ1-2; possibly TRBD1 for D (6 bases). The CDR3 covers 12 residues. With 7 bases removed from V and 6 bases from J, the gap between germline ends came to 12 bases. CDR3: CASNQGHHGYTF. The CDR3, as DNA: TGTGCCAGCAACCAGGGGCACCATGGCTACACCTTC.

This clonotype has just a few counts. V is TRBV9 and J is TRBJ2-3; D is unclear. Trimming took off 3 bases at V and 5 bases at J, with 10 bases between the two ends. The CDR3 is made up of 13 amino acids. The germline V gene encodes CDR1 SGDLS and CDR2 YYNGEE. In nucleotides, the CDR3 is TGTGCCAGCAGCGCCAACCCAATAGATACGCAGTATTTT. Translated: CASSANPIDTQYF. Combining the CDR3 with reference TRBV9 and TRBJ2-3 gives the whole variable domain DSGVTQTPKHLITATGQRVTLRCSPRSGDLSVYWYQQSLDQGLQFLIQYYNGEERAKGNILERFSAQQFPDLHSELNLSSLELGDSALYFCASSANPIDTQYFGPGTRLTVL.

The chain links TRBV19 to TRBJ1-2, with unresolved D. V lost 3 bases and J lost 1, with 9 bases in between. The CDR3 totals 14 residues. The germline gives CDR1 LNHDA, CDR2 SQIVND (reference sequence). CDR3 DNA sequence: TGTGCCAGTAGTATTAGCGCCAGTAACTATGGCTACACCTTC. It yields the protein CASSISASNYGYTF.

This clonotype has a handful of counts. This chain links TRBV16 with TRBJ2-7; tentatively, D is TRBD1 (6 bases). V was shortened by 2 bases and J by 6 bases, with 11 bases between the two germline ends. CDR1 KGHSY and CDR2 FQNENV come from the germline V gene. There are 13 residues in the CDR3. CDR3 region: CASSQRGRGEQYF. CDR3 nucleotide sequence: TGTGCCAGCAGCCAAAGGGGCAGGGGCGAGCAGTACTTC. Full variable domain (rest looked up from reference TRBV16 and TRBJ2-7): GEEVAQTPKHLVRGEGQKAKLYCAPIKGHSYVFWYQQVLKNEFKFLISFQNENVFDETGMPKERFSAKCLPNSPCSLEIQATKLEDSAVYFCASSQRGRGEQYFGPGTRLTVT.